The clone carrying this T cell receptor beta chain showed up many times. The CDR3 has 13 amino acids. V was shortened by 2 bases and J by 7 bases, with 11 bases between the two germline ends. Germline lookup yields CDR1 SGHTA and CDR2 FQGNSA. The sample is drawn from a study of early T cells in non-severe SARS-CoV-2 infection. Separate cDNA molecules each had unique molecular identifiers attached to them. TCRdb processed the 5' RACE reads anew with MiXCR; each CDR3 protein has one entry. The sample includes tens of thousands of distinct CDR3 sequences, 3.5% to 4.5% of them seen just once. Sequencing input: whole blood. The chain is built from TRBV7-2 and TRBJ1-1, with D perhaps matching TRBD1 (5 bases). This sequence was found in an adult who was a healthcare worker with PCR-confirmed SARS-CoV-2 infection or an uninfected control (not recorded which). The CDR3 is CASSLRGAGEAFF. The CDR3 bases are TGTGCCAGCAGCTTACGAGGGGCCGGTGAAGCTTTCTTT. The variable domain in full, completed from reference TRBV7-2 and TRBJ1-1, reads GAGVSQSPSNKVTEKGKDVELRCDPISGHTALYWYRQSLGQGLEFLIYFQGNSAPDKSGLPSDRFSAERTGGSVSTLTIQRTQQEDSAVYLCASSLRGAGEAFFGQGTRLTVV.